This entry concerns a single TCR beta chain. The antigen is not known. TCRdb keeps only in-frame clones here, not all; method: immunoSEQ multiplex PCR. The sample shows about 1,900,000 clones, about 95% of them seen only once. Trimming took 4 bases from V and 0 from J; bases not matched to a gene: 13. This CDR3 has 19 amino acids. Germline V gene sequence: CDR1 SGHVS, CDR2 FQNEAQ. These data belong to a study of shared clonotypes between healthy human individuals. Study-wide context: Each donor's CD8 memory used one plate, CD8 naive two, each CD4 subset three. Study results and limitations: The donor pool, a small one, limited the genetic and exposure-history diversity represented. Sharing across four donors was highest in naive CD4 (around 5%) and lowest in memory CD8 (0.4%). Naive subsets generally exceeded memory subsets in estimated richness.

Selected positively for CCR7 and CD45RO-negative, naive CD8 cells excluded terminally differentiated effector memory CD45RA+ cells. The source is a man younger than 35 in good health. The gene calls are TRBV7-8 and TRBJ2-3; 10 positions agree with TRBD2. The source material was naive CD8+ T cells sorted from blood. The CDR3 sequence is CASSYPTSGSPSSTDTQYF. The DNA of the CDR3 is TGTGCCAGCAGCTATCCGACTAGCGGGTCACCGAGTAGCACAGATACGCAGTATTTT.